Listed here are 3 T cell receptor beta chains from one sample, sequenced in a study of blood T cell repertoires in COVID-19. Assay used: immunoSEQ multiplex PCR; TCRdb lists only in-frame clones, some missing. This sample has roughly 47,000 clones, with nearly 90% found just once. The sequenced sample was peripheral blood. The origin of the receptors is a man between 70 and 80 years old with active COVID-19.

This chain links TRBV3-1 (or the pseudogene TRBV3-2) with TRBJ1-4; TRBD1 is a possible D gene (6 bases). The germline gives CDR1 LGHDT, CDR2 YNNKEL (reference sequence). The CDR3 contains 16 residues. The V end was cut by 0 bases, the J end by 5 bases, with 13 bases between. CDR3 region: CASSQEQGLMNEKLFF. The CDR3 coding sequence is TGTGCCAGCAGCCAAGAGCAGGGGTTGATGAATGAAAAACTGTTTTTT.

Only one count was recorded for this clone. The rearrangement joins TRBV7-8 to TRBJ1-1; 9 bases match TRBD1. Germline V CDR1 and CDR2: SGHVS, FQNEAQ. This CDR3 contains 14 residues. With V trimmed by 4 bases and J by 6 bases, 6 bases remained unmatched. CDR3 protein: CASSSQGAIAEAFF. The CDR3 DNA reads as TGTGCCAGCAGCTCACAGGGGGCTATCGCTGAAGCTTTCTTT.

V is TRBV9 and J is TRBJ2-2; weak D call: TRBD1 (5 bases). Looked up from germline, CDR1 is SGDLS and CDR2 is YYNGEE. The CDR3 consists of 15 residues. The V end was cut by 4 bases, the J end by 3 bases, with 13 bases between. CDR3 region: CASSPNQGHTGELFF. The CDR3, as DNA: TGTGCCAGCAGCCCAAACCAGGGCCACACCGGGGAGCTGTTTTTT.